The 11 T cell receptor beta chains listed next were all sequenced from one sample in a study of prognosis after radiotherapy for stage I lung cancer. Multiplex PCR, run in two rounds, amplified TCR beta CDR3 from genomic DNA. Gene-specific TRBV and TRBJ primers were used in PCR round one. TCRdb redid the calling of the multiplex PCR reads with MiXCR, one entry per CDR3 protein. Among fewer than 25,000 distinct CDR3 sequences, 45% to 55% were seen once, and the ten largest hold approximately 30%. The sequencing here drew on PBMCs, taken before or after stereotactic body radiation therapy (not recorded which). These receptors were collected from a donor aged 50 or older with non-small cell lung cancer.

V and J are TRBV19 and TRBJ2-1; 9 bases line up with TRBD1. V was clipped by 5 bases and J by 3 bases; unmatched bases: 8. The germline V gene encodes CDR1 LNHDA and CDR2 SQIVND (reference sequence). The CDR3 runs 16 residues. The CDR3 region has the DNA TGTGCCAGTAGTTTTCCACGGACAGGGGACTACAATGAGCAGTTCTTC. Its protein is CASSFPRTGDYNEQFF.

The sample holds a few counts of this clonotype. It differs at one base from a far larger clone, so likely a read error. The chain employs TRBV6-2 or TRBV6-3 and TRBJ2-2; D not resolved. Germline V gene lookup returns CDR1 MNHEY and CDR2 SVGEGT. The CDR3 sequence is 14 residues long. Trimming took 3 bases from V and 5 from J, leaving 10 bases between them. Written as DNA, the CDR3 is TGTGCCAGCAGTTATCCCGACGGTACCGGGGAGCTGTTTTTT. Translation gives CASSYPDGTGELFF.

The CDR3 coding sequence is TGTGCCTGGACAGACTCCTACGAGCAGTACTTC. Its protein is CAWTDSYEQYF. V and J are TRBV30 and TRBJ2-7; no firm D call. Between the trimmed V and J ends, which lost 4 bases and 0 bases, there was a span of 4 bases. The CDR3 runs to 11 residues. Per the germline V gene, CDR1 is GTSNPN and CDR2 is SVGIG (reference sequence).

This clonotype was detected many times. The chain couples TRBV24-1 to TRBJ1-2, with TRBD1 matching over 10 bases. The CDR3 is 13 residues long. The germline V gene encodes CDR1 KGHDR and CDR2 SFDVKD. V trimming: 4 bases; J trimming: 7 bases; junction bases outside the gene matches: 2. The CDR3 nucleotides are TGTGCCACCAGTGACGGACAGGGGGGTGGCTACACCTTC. Translated, it gives CATSDGQGGGYTF.

This sequence joins TRBV20-1 and TRBJ1-6, with 7 bases aligning to TRBD1. V gave up 0 bases and J gave up 6 bases; unmatched junction bases: 5. Germline CDR1 reads DFQATT; CDR2 reads SNEGSKA (reference sequence). The CDR3 consists of 15 residues. Written as DNA, the CDR3 is TGCAGTGCTAGAGAAGGGGGACAGTTTAATTCACCCCTCCACTTT. Its protein product is CSAREGGQFNSPLHF.

This clonotype was picked up many times. This chain links TRBV4-1 with TRBJ1-3, with D tentatively TRBD1 (6 bases). The CDR3 contains 14 residues. V lost 3 bases, J lost 2 bases, and 8 bases lay in between. Germline CDR1 is MGHRA and CDR2 is YSYEKL. CDR3 protein: CASSHGQPGNTIYF. The CDR3 DNA follows: TGCGCCAGCAGCCACGGACAGCCTGGAAACACCATATATTTT.

This clonotype has at least ten counts. The rearrangement links TRBV12-3 or TRBV12-4 to TRBJ2-5; no firm D call. This CDR3 is built from 14 residues. V lost 1 base to trimming and J lost 5 bases, with 11 bases between them. CDR3: CASSLGLLAETQYF. The CDR3 DNA follows: TGTGCCAGCAGTTTAGGGCTCCTGGCCGAGACCCAGTACTTC.

The sample holds a few counts of this clonotype. The rearrangement links TRBV6-2 or TRBV6-3 to TRBJ2-1; 8 bases line up with TRBD2. Germline trimming cut 5 bases from V and 7 bases from J; bases unmatched to any gene: 10. Germline loops: CDR1 MNHEY, CDR2 SVGEGT. This CDR3 spans 15 amino acids. The CDR3 spells CASSGDAGGRNEQFF. The CDR3 DNA reads as TGTGCCAGCAGTGGGGATGCGGGAGGCAGAAATGAGCAGTTCTTC.

This clonotype was seen repeatedly, ten times or more. This chain uses TRBV12-3 or TRBV12-4 with TRBJ2-1, with 13 bases aligning to TRBD2. After removal of 5 bases from V and 3 bases from J, the junction contained 10 bases not matched to a gene. The CDR3 contains 18 residues. Here the CDR3 DNA reads TGTGCCAGCAGTCCCGCTGGGACTAGCGGGAACTTCTACAATGAGCAGTTCTTC. Its protein product is CASSPAGTSGNFYNEQFF.

This clonotype was seen only once. The rearrangement joins TRBV12-3 or TRBV12-4 to TRBJ1-3; D is possibly TRBD1 (5 bases). The ends were cut back, 2 bases at V and 8 bases at J, with 13 bases in the middle. CDR3 size: 14 residues. In nucleotides, the CDR3 is TGTGCCAGCAGTTTAAAGCTGGTCAGGGACACCATATATTTT. It translates to CASSLKLVRDTIYF.

The rearrangement joins TRBV5-1 to TRBJ2-7; 7 bases match TRBD2. This CDR3 has 17 residues. Losses at the gene ends were 4 bases for V and 7 bases for J; bases not matched to a gene: 20. Germline V gene lookup returns CDR1 SGHRS and CDR2 YFSETQ. The CDR3 DNA is TGCGCCAGCAGCCGTGCATGGGGCTCTAGCGGTGACTATGAGCAGTACTTC. Translating gives CASSRAWGSSGDYEQYF.